The 13 T cell receptor beta chains reported below all come from one sample, sequenced in a study of cytomegalovirus exposure and HLA in healthy donors. The PCR was carried out with 60 Vbeta primers and 13 Jbeta primers. The protocol was immunoSEQ multiplex PCR, while the TCRdb copy is restricted to in-frame clones and leaves out a portion. The top ten clones hold about 4.7% of a sample with 150,000 to 200,000 clones, 80% of them seen once. Sequencing was done on a sample of PBMCs. The origin of the receptors is a man aged 30 to 45 in good health and CMV-seronegative.

The V and J genes are TRBV11-3 and TRBJ1-1; D may be TRBD1 (5 bases). The V and J ends lost 0 bases and 4 bases respectively, with 15 bases between them. The CDR3 has 16 amino acids. The germline V gene has CDR1 SGHNT and CDR2 YENEEA. This CDR3 reads CASSLEGPRRGTEAFF. CDR3 nucleotides: TGTGCCAGCAGCTTAGAAGGACCAAGAAGGGGCACTGAAGCTTTCTTT.

The V call is TRBV6-5, the J call TRBJ1-2, with D possibly TRBD1 on 6 matching bases. V was cut by 11 bases and J by 4 bases, with 17 bases left in between. Germline CDR1 MNHEY, CDR2 SVGAGI. The CDR3 runs to 13 residues. The CDR3: CAVGLGQRYGYTF. Written as DNA, the CDR3 is TGTGCCGTGGGGTTAGGACAGCGCTATGGCTACACCTTC.

This clone was detected only a few times. The chain joins TRBV4-1 to TRBJ1-1, with 9 bases lining up with TRBD1. The V gene's germline CDR1 is MGHRA and CDR2 YSYEKL. The CDR3 is made up of 18 amino acids. Trimming took 3 bases from V and 6 from J; bases not matched to a gene: 17. The CDR3 is CASSQLPGTGITGAEAFF. The CDR3 DNA reads TGCGCCAGCAGCCAGCTCCCCGGGACAGGGATTACAGGGGCTGAAGCTTTCTTT.

As regards this clone: Other DNA sequences from this sample encode an identical CDR3 as well. The V and J genes are TRBV5-1 and TRBJ2-1, with TRBD2 matching 11 bases. CDR3 length: 15 residues. V lost 5 bases and J lost 2; bases outside the gene matches: 3. Germline-derived CDR1 and CDR2 are SGHRS and YFSETQ. The CDR3 nucleotides are TGCGCCAGCAGTCTGACTAGCGGGGCCTACAATGAGCAGTTCTTC. Translation: CASSLTSGAYNEQFF.

The rearrangement links TRBV18 to TRBJ1-5; D is undetermined. From germline, CDR1 is KGHSH and CDR2 LQKENI. Trimming cost V 0 bases and J 5 bases, with 14 bases left between them. The length of the CDR3 is 16 residues. In DNA form, the CDR3 reads TGTGCCAGCTCACCACCGGGCGGGGTCCCCTATCAGCCCCAGCATTTT. Its protein product is CASSPPGGVPYQPQHF.

This rearrangement joins TRBV28 to TRBJ1-5; D call uncertain. The CDR3 spans 16 residues. Germline lookup yields CDR1 MDHEN and CDR2 SYDVKM. The V gene lost 5 bases and the J gene lost 4 bases, with 18 bases spanning the gap. CDR3 nucleotide sequence: TGTGCCAGCAGTAAACTAGGGCCCAAGAGAAATCAGCCCCAGCATTTT. Its protein product is CASSKLGPKRNQPQHF.

V usage is TRBV5-4 and J usage is TRBJ1-5; 7 bases fit TRBD1. The germline CDR1 and CDR2 sequences are SGHNT and YYREEE (reference sequence). This CDR3 is 15 amino acids long. The V segment lost 4 bases and the J segment 2 bases; nucleotides outside the gene matches: 6. In nucleotides, the CDR3 is TGTGCCAGCAGCATGGGAGGGGGCCGCAATCAGCCCCAGCATTTT. Protein: CASSMGGGRNQPQHF.

The rearrangement links TRBV28 to TRBJ1-2; weak D call: TRBD1 (5 bases). The CDR3 is made up of 14 amino acids. The V end lost 1 base, the J end lost 5 bases, and 11 bases lay between the germline ends. CDR1 MDHEN and CDR2 SYDVKM come from the germline V gene. The CDR3 nucleotides are TGTGCCAGCAGTTTATCGGCAGGGAGGTATGGCTACACCTTC. Translation gives CASSLSAGRYGYTF.

The gene calls are TRBV27 and TRBJ2-2; 8 nucleotides match TRBD1. CDR1 is MNHEY, CDR2 SMNVEV, per germline (reference sequence). The CDR3 extends over 15 amino acids. Germline trimming cut 2 bases from V and 6 bases from J; bases unmatched to any gene: 5. The CDR3 loop is CASSLRQGAAGELFF. The CDR3 DNA follows: TGTGCCAGCAGTTTAAGGCAGGGGGCTGCCGGGGAGCTGTTTTTT.

In its sample, this clone was seen a few times. The chain combines TRBV10-1 with TRBJ2-7, with 8 positions matching TRBD2. The CDR3 covers 16 residues. Looked up from germline, CDR1 is WNHNN and CDR2 is SYGVQD (reference sequence). Trimming removed 3 bases from V and 3 bases from J; junction bases left unmatched: 10. The CDR3 DNA reads as TGCGCCAGCAGTGATAAGGCAAAGGCGGGGGGCTACGAGCAGTACTTC. Translated, it gives CASSDKAKAGGYEQYF.

J is TRBJ1-1 and V is TRBV5-1, with 11 bases fitting TRBD1. The CDR3 spans 14 residues. Germline loops: CDR1 SGHRS, CDR2 YFSETQ. J lost 5 bases, V lost 3 bases, and 3 bases had no gene match. The CDR3 DNA follows: TGCGCCAGCAGCTGGGGGGACAGGGGGACTGAAGCTTTCTTT. Amino acid sequence: CASSWGDRGTEAFF.

The chain links TRBV28 to TRBJ2-7; 7 bases line up with TRBD1. Germline lookup yields CDR1 MDHEN and CDR2 SYDVKM. CDR3 length equals 15 residues. V shed 5 bases and J 7 bases; nucleotides not matched to a gene: 14. The CDR3 sequence: CASSLLGQTTGEQYF. The CDR3, as DNA: TGTGCCAGCAGTCTGCTGGGACAGACGACGGGGGAGCAGTACTTC. Drawing the rest from reference TRBV28 and TRBJ2-7, the complete variable domain is DVKVTQSSRYLVKRTGEKVFLECVQDMDHENMFWYRQDPGLGLRLIYFSYDVKMKEKGDIPEGYSVSREKKERFSLILESASTNQTSMYLCASSLLGQTTGEQYFGPGTRLTVT.

This clone was observed once. The V call is TRBV7-6, the J call TRBJ2-7, with 9 bases identical to TRBD1. CDR3 length: 18 residues. V trimming: 3 bases; J trimming: 4 bases; junction bases outside the gene matches: 16. Germline CDR1 is SGHVS and CDR2 is FNYEAQ. The CDR3 sequence: CASSLGQGDPPWVYEQYF. CDR3 sequence (DNA): TGTGCCAGCAGCTTGGGACAGGGCGATCCCCCATGGGTATACGAGCAGTACTTC.